The T cell receptor beta chain described here comes from a study of OX40 agonist ivuxolimab in advanced cancers. V was cut by 0 bases and J by 6 bases, with 12 bases left in between. The CDR3 has 14 residues. Per germline, CDR1 SGHNT and CDR2 YYREEE (reference sequence). TCRdb keeps only in-frame clones here, not all; method: immunoSEQ multiplex PCR. The repertoire has some 23,000 clones, 60% to 85% of them found once; the top ten carry 10% to 15%. On this clone itself: Its target is unknown.

Study-level findings and limits: CD8+ T cells averaged more expanded clones than CD4+.

Sampling times: baseline, cycle 4 day 1, cycle 7 day 1. The sequence was obtained from an adult with an advanced solid tumor such as melanoma, head and neck, liver or kidney cancer. The chain couples TRBV5-4 to TRBJ1-2; D remains unclear. The sequencing here drew on CD4+ or CD8+ T cells sorted from blood, taken in a trial of the OX40 agonist ivuxolimab. The CDR3 is CASSLGAELDGYTF. CDR3 DNA: TGTGCCAGCAGCTTGGGAGCTGAACTTGATGGCTACACCTTC.